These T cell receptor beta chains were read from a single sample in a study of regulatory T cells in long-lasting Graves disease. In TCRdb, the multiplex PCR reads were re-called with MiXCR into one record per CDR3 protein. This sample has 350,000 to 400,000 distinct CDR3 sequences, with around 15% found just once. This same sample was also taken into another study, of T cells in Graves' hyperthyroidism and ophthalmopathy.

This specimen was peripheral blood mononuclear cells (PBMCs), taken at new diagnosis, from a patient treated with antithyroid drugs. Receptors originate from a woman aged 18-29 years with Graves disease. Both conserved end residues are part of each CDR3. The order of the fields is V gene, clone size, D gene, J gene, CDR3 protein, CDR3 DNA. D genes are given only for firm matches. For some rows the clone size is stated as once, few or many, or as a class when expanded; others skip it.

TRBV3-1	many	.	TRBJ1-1	CASSLSVIATEAFF	TGTGCCAGCAGCCTATCGGTAATAGCCACTGAAGCTTTCTTT
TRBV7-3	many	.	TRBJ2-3	CASSLLDGGTDTQYF	TGTGCCAGCAGCTTACTGGACGGAGGCACAGATACGCAGTATTTT
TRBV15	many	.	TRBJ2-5	CATSRPTGRVMETQYF	TGTGCCACCAGCAGACCTACAGGGAGAGTGATGGAGACCCAGTACTTC
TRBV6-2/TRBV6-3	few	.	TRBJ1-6	CASSYVRGGSPLHF	TGTGCCAGCAGTTACGTTCGTGGGGGATCACCCCTCCACTTT
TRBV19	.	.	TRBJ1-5	CASSLDSYYQPQHF	TGTGCCAGTAGTCTGGACAGCTACTATCAGCCCCAGCATTTT
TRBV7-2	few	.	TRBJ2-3	CASSYRGGGGDTQYF	TGTGCCAGCAGCTACAGAGGGGGGGGGGGAGATACGCAGTATTTT
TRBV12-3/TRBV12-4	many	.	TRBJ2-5	CASSLGLGGETQYF	TGTGCCAGCAGTTTAGGGTTGGGCGGGGAGACCCAGTACTTC
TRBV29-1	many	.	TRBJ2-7	CSVEEKPYEQYF	TGCAGCGTTGAGGAGAAACCCTACGAGCAGTACTTC
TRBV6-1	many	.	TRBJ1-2	CASSGTDTPYGYTF	TGTGCCAGCAGTGGCACGGATACTCCCTATGGCTACACCTTC
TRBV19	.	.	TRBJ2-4	CASSNPTKDSPVLQYF	TGTGCCAGTAGTAACCCCACCAAAGACAGCCCTGTCCTTCAGTACTTC
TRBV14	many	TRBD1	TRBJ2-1	CASSQDLRGRNNEQFF	TGTGCCAGCAGCCAAGATCTCAGGGGGCGAAACAATGAGCAGTTCTTC
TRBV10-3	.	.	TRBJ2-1	CAISESVGGNNEQFF	TGTGCCATCAGTGAGTCGGTTGGCGGGAACAATGAGCAGTTCTTC
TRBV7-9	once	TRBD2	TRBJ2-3	CASSVGVSAGLSTDTQYF	TGTGCCAGCAGCGTAGGGGTATCGGCGGGACTAAGCACAGATACGCAGTATTTT
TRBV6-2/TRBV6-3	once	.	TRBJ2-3	CASSSYGEGTDTQYF	TGTGCCAGCAGTTCGTACGGGGAGGGCACAGATACGCAGTATTTT
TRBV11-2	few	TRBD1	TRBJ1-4	CASSLVGTGGVKEKLFF	TGTGCCAGCAGCCTCGTCGGCACAGGGGGCGTAAAGGAAAAACTGTTTTTT
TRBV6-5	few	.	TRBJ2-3	CASSSQLGTDMQYF	TGTGCCAGCAGTTCCCAACTCGGCACAGATATGCAGTATTTT
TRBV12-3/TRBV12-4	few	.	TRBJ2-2	CASRSRSTGELFF	TGTGCCAGCAGAAGTAGAAGTACCGGGGAGCTGTTTTTT
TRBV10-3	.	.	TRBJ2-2	CAISLRPGELFF	TGTGCCATCTCTTTGAGGCCCGGGGAGCTGTTTTTT
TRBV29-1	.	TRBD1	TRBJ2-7	CSGGQGGEQYF	TGCAGCGGGGGACAGGGGGGCGAGCAGTACTTC
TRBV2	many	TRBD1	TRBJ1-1	CASRLDRGSEAFF	TGTGCCAGCAGGCTCGACAGGGGGAGTGAAGCTTTCTTT
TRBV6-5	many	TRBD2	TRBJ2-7	CASSYRAVFTSGSSYEQYF	TGTGCCAGCAGTTACAGGGCCGTGTTTACTAGCGGGAGCTCCTACGAGCAGTACTTC
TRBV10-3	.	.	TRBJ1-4	CAIRAASNEKLFF	TGTGCCATCAGGGCGGCCTCTAATGAAAAACTGTTTTTT
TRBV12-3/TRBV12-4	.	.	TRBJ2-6	CASSLWGETGANVLTF	TGTGCCAGCAGTTTGTGGGGGGAGACTGGGGCCAACGTCCTGACTTTC
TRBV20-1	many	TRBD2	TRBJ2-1	CSAFGLAGANEQFF	TGCAGTGCCTTCGGACTAGCGGGAGCAAATGAGCAGTTCTTC